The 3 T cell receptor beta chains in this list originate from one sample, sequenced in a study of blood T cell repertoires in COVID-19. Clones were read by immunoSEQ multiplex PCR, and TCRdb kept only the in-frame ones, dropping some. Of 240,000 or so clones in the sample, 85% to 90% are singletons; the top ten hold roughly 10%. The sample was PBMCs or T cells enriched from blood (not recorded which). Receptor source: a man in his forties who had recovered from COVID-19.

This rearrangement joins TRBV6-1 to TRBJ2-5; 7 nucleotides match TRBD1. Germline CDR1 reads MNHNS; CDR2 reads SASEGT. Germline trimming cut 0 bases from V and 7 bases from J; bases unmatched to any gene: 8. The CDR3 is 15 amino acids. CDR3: CASSEAVRQGGTQYF. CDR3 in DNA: TGTGCCAGCAGTGAAGCTGTCAGACAGGGCGGGACCCAGTACTTC.

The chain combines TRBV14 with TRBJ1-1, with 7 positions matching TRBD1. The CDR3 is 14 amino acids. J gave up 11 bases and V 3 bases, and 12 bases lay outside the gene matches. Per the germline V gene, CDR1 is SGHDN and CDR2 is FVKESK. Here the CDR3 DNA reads TGTGCCAGCAGCCATAGGGCGACAGGGATAAGGGCTTTCTTT. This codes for CASSHRATGIRAFF.

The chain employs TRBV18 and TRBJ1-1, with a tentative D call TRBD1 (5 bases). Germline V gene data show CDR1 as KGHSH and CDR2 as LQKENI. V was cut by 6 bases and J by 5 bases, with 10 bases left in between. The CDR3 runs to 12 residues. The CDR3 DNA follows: TGTGCCAGCTCGGCCAGGGTAACTGAAGCTTTCTTT. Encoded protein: CASSARVTEAFF. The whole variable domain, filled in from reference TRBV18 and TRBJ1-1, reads NAGVMQNPRHLVRRRGQEARLRCSPMKGHSHVYWYRQLPEEGLKFMVYLQKENIIDESGMPKERFSAEFPKEGPSILRIQQVVRGDSAAYFCASSARVTEAFFGQGTRLTVV.